This T cell receptor (beta chain) came from a study of cytomegalovirus exposure and HLA in healthy donors. Study-wide points: Reportedly, TCR beta sequences accurately predicted HLA-A and HLA-B alleles in most subjects.

V lost 5 bases and J lost 2; bases outside the gene matches: 5. Germline V CDR1 and CDR2: KGHSH, LQKENI. This CDR3 contains 15 residues. It was with 60 Vbeta and 13 Jbeta primers that the PCR ran. The assay was immunoSEQ multiplex PCR, and TCRdb's table has in-frame clones only and misses some. The sample carries over 70,000 clones, around 77% recorded once. In regard to this clone: The target antigen is unknown.

The V gene is TRBV18, the J gene TRBJ2-1; TRBD1 matches 8 bases. The TCR was taken from a man aged 30 to 45 in good health and CMV-seronegative. The sample comprised PBMCs. For the CDR3, the DNA is TGTGCCAGCTCAGGGCTACAGGGGGCCTACAATGAGCAGTTCTTC. Amino acid sequence: CASSGLQGAYNEQFF. The whole variable domain, filled in from reference TRBV18 and TRBJ2-1, reads NAGVMQNPRHLVRRRGQEARLRCSPMKGHSHVYWYRQLPEEGLKFMVYLQKENIIDESGMPKERFSAEFPKEGPSILRIQQVVRGDSAAYFCASSGLQGAYNEQFFGPGTRLTVL.